This T cell receptor beta chain comes out of a study of blood T cell repertoires in COVID-19. Study at large: The United States, Italy and Spain provided the acute and convalescent COVID-19 samples. Sources were T cells, B-cell-depleted T cells, or PBMCs; the material itself was cDNA or gDNA.

V was cut by 5 bases and J by 5 bases, with 9 bases left in between. Per the germline V gene, CDR1 is SGHTA and CDR2 is FQGNSA. CDR3 length equals 13 residues. Libraries were prepared by immunoSEQ multiplex PCR; TCRdb keeps only in-frame clonotypes and omits some of them. The sample has 90,000 to 150,000 clones, approximately 83% seen once; the top ten hold roughly 10%. The source material was peripheral blood. This chain links TRBV7-2 with TRBJ2-2, with a possible D match to TRBD2 (5 bases). The sequence came from a man at least 80 years old with acute or convalescent COVID-19. As DNA, the CDR3 is TGTGCCAGCAGCACCCGAGGGACCGGGGAGCTGTTTTTT. Its translation: CASSTRGTGELFF.